Listed here are 6 T cell receptor beta chains from one sample, sequenced in a study of metastatic and nonmetastatic thyroid tumors. The entire patient cohort was treatment-naive prior to thyroid surgery. Using MiXCR, TCRdb re-called clones from the PCR reads. The sample has some 23,000 clones, approximately 11% seen once; the top ten hold roughly 30%. The sequencing input was blood. Source of these receptors: a female donor with papillary thyroid cancer or a benign thyroid nodule (not recorded which). Some clones in this sample may be carry-over from other donors' samples.

The chain recombines TRBV6-2 or TRBV6-3 with TRBJ2-2, with D perhaps TRBD2 (5 bases). CDR1 is MNHEY and CDR2 is SVGEGT in the germline V gene. The V end lost 6 bases, the J end lost 11 bases, and 25 bases lay between the germline ends. This CDR3 is 16 amino acids long. The CDR3 bases are TGTGCCAGCAGGTATGCGGTACCGGGGTCTGGTGGAGAGCTGTTTTTT. Translating gives CASRYAVPGSGGELFF.

At least ten counts were recorded for this clone. The chain carries TRBV4-1 and TRBJ1-3, with D hard to call. Germline lookup yields CDR1 MGHRA and CDR2 YSYEKL. The CDR3 is 17 residues long. Between the trimmed V and J ends, which lost 1 base and 4 bases, there was a span of 17 bases. CDR3 in amino acids: CASSQVPVFLAGNTIYF. The CDR3 bases are TGCGCCAGCAGCCAAGTTCCCGTCTTTTTAGCGGGAAACACCATATATTTT.

The sample holds many counts of this clone. The chain employs TRBV28 and TRBJ2-3; 8 bases agree with TRBD2. CDR1 MDHEN and CDR2 SYDVKM come from the germline V gene. Unmatched junction bases numbered 9, after V lost 2 bases and J lost 2 bases. The CDR3 sequence is 17 residues long. The CDR3 reads CASSLAGTSGNTDTQYF. DNA of the CDR3: TGTGCCAGCAGTTTAGCTGGCACTAGCGGAAACACAGATACGCAGTATTTT.

At least ten counts were recorded for this clone. This chain links TRBV27 with TRBJ2-1; TRBD2 matches 7 bases. This CDR3 is 15 amino acids long. CDR1 MNHEY and CDR2 SMNVEV come from the germline V gene (reference sequence). V gave up 5 bases and J gave up 0 bases; unmatched junction bases: 4. As DNA, the CDR3 is TGTGCCAGCAGTGTTAGCGGGTACTCCTACAATGAGCAGTTCTTC. This gives the protein CASSVSGYSYNEQFF.

This clone was found many times. The rearrangement joins TRBV2 to TRBJ2-2, with 16 bases that match TRBD2. The CDR3 sequence is 17 residues long. The trim removed 9 bases at V and 7 bases at J, leaving 11 bases unmatched. Germline V gene data show CDR1 as SNHLY and CDR2 as FYNNEI. The CDR3 coding sequence is TGTGCCAGATCCGGGACTAGCGGGAGGGCGAGTGTCGGGGAGCTGTTTTTT. Its protein is CARSGTSGRASVGELFF.

The chain employs TRBV28 and TRBJ2-5; D possibly corresponds to TRBD2 (6 bases). The CDR3 spans 14 residues. The germline gives CDR1 MDHEN, CDR2 SYDVKM. The germline V and J ends were trimmed by 3 bases and 5 bases, with 13 bases remaining between them. The CDR3 nucleotides read TGTGCCAGCAGTTTGTGCCGGGGGTTTGAGACCCAGTACTTC. This codes for CASSLCRGFETQYF.